A single sample gave rise to the 31 T cell receptor beta chains below, sequenced in a study of blood T cells in healthy people across ages. Together with a sample-barcoded 5' primer, a J-beta primer mix was included in a second PCR lasting about 7 to 11 cycles. TCRdb re-called the 5' RACE reads through MiXCR, storing one row per CDR3 protein. The sample includes about 1.7 million distinct CDR3 sequences, about 28% of them seen just once. Sequenced: blood. The source is a young woman in good health.

This clonotype has at least ten counts. The chain employs TRBV4-2 and TRBJ2-7; D not resolved. CDR3 length: 18 amino acids. Germline V gives CDR1 LGHNA, CDR2 YNFKEQ. The ends were cut back, 1 base at V and 0 bases at J, with 19 bases in the middle. CDR3 region: CASSQVAGVSTISYEQYF. The CDR3 region has the DNA TGTGCCAGCAGCCAAGTGGCAGGTGTCAGCACGATCTCCTACGAGCAGTACTTC.

A word on this clonotype: A read error may be the cause here, since a much bigger clone is one base away. The V gene is TRBV29-1, the J gene TRBJ2-7; D is perhaps TRBD2 (6 bases). The CDR3 spans 15 residues. The V end lost 4 bases, the J end lost 7 bases, and 23 bases lay between the germline ends. The germline CDR1 and CDR2 sequences are SQVTM and ANQGSEA. Here the CDR3 reads CSVGGPSGTYNEQYF. The CDR3, as DNA: TGCAGCGTTGGGGGCCCCTCCGGGACTTACAATGAGCAGTACTTC.

The chain employs TRBV7-2 and TRBJ2-7; 9 positions match TRBD2. From germline, CDR1 is SGHTA and CDR2 FQGNSA. This CDR3 is 15 amino acids long. V trimming: 6 bases; J trimming: 7 bases; junction bases outside the gene matches: 13. The CDR3: CASRDGGGAGNEQYF. CDR3 coding DNA: TGTGCCAGCAGAGATGGCGGGGGGGCCGGCAATGAGCAGTACTTC.

This clonotype occurred a few times. CDR3 in DNA: TGTGCCAGCAGCTTCAAAGTACCCCCTAATGAGCAGTACTTC. This codes for CASSFKVPPNEQYF. The V call is TRBV7-2, the J call TRBJ2-1; D remains ambiguous. The closer fit of TRBJ2-7 to the DNA end suggests the J call may be wrong. The CDR3 contains 14 residues. Germline lookup yields CDR1 SGHTA and CDR2 FQGNSA.

The chain joins TRBV9 to TRBJ2-7; 7 bases map to TRBD2. The V segment lost 0 bases and the J segment 5 bases; nucleotides outside the gene matches: 8. This CDR3 region has 15 residues. From germline, CDR1 is SGDLS and CDR2 YYNGEE. CDR3 DNA sequence: TGTGCCAGCAGCGTAGGGGGCGGGGCGGGGGACGAGCAGTACTTC. Amino acid sequence: CASSVGGGAGDEQYF.

This chain uses TRBV4-2 with TRBJ2-7; 10 positions agree with TRBD2. The germline CDR1 and CDR2 sequences are LGHNA and YNFKEQ. The CDR3 contains 19 residues. J lost 6 bases, V lost 1 base, and 18 bases had no gene match. The CDR3 spells CASSQVTGRRLAGAGEQYF. CDR3 nucleotides: TGTGCCAGCAGCCAAGTCACGGGACGGCGGCTAGCGGGGGCTGGCGAGCAGTACTTC.

The V gene is TRBV12-3 or TRBV12-4, the J gene TRBJ2-2, with 8 bases identical to TRBD2. The CDR3 sequence is 18 residues long. V gave up 5 bases and J gave up 1 base; unmatched junction bases: 12. For the CDR3, the DNA is TGTGCCAGCAGTGCCAGAGCGGGGGCCTCTCAGAACACCGGGGAGCTGTTTTTT. This translates into CASSARAGASQNTGELFF.

This clonotype occurred many times. The chain couples TRBV29-1 to TRBJ2-3, with 11 bases lining up with TRBD2. V lost 0 bases and J lost 0; bases outside the gene matches: 8. The length of the CDR3 is 18 residues. The germline V gene has CDR1 SQVTM and CDR2 ANQGSEA. Here the CDR3 DNA reads TGCAGCGTTGAAGATCTGCTAGCGGGGGGCTTAAGCACAGATACGCAGTATTTT. Protein sequence: CSVEDLLAGGLSTDTQYF.

This clonotype has a handful of counts. The rearrangement joins TRBV13 to TRBJ1-3, with D perhaps TRBD1 (5 bases). Per germline, CDR1 PRHDT and CDR2 FYEKMQ (reference sequence). There are 12 residues in the CDR3. The V and J ends lost 5 bases and 5 bases respectively, with 7 bases between them. The CDR3 bases are TGTGCCAGCAGCCCGGGGCGAAACACCATATATTTT. Its translation is CASSPGRNTIYF. Complete variable domain (other parts from reference TRBV13 and TRBJ1-3): AAGVIQSPRHLIKEKRETATLKCYPIPRHDTVYWYQQGPGQDPQFLISFYEKMQSDKGSIPDRFSAQQFSDYHSELNMSSLELGDSALYFCASSPGRNTIYFGEGSWLTVV.

The chain carries TRBV6-1 and TRBJ2-3; D is perhaps TRBD2 (5 bases). This CDR3 region has 14 residues. Germline CDR1 is MNHNS and CDR2 is SASEGT. V gave up 1 base and J gave up 2 bases, with 7 bases separating them. The CDR3 protein is CASSEVGITDTQYF. The CDR3 DNA reads TGTGCCAGCAGTGAAGTCGGGATCACAGATACGCAGTATTTT.

This clonotype was detected ten times or more. The rearrangement uses TRBV5-5 and TRBJ1-2, with D possibly being TRBD1 (5 bases). This CDR3 region has 15 residues. Germline-derived CDR1 and CDR2 are SGHKS and YYEKEE (reference sequence). Trimming pared 4 bases from V and 5 bases from J, leaving 18 bases between. As DNA, the CDR3 is TGTGCCAGCAGCATAAGCCCGGGACTGGAATATGGCTACACCTTC. Its protein is CASSISPGLEYGYTF.

This clonotype was observed a few times. This chain connects TRBV6-5 to TRBJ2-7; tentative D call: TRBD1 (5 bases). Germline-derived CDR1 and CDR2 are MNHEY and SVGAGI. Trimming pared 6 bases from V and 4 bases from J, leaving 16 bases between. The CDR3 loop spans 14 amino acids. This CDR3 is CASSSTFPGYEQYF. DNA for the CDR3: TGTGCCAGCAGCTCGACCTTTCCAGGGTACGAGCAGTACTTC.

This clonotype showed up just a few times. V usage is TRBV5-1 and J usage is TRBJ2-7; the match to TRBD1 covers 7 bases. V trimming: 4 bases; J trimming: 7 bases; junction bases outside the gene matches: 17. The CDR3 consists of 16 residues. Looked up from germline, CDR1 is SGHRS and CDR2 is YFSETQ. CDR3 bases: TGCGCCAGCAGCCTCGATGGGACAGCCGGAGTGGGGGAGCAGTACTTC. Residues: CASSLDGTAGVGEQYF.

This clonotype came up once. The rearrangement joins TRBV3-1 to TRBJ2-7; perhaps TRBD2 as D (5 bases). V was shortened by 6 bases and J by 6 bases, with 12 bases between the two germline ends. Germline V gene lookup returns CDR1 LGHDT and CDR2 YNNKEL (reference sequence). CDR3 length: 12 residues. The CDR3: CASSPDYSEQYF. The CDR3 coding sequence is TGTGCCAGCAGTCCAGACTACTCCGAGCAGTACTTC.

The V gene is TRBV30, the J gene TRBJ2-6; no firm D call. The germline V gene encodes CDR1 GTSNPN and CDR2 SVGIG (reference sequence). Trimming removed 1 base from V and 0 bases from J, with 10 bases in between. CDR3 size: 16 residues. In nucleotides, the CDR3 is TGTGCCTGGAGTGGCAGGCACCCCTCTGGGGCCAACGTCCTGACTTTC. Translating gives CAWSGRHPSGANVLTF.

V usage is TRBV7-2 and J usage is TRBJ2-1; D is perhaps TRBD1 (5 bases). Trimming pared 4 bases from V and 6 bases from J, leaving 13 bases between. This CDR3 region has 14 residues. Germline CDR1 and CDR2: SGHTA and FQGNSA. CDR3 in amino acids: CASSSLGESNEQFF. Here the CDR3 DNA reads TGTGCCAGCAGCTCCCTAGGGGAAAGCAATGAGCAGTTCTTC.

This clonotype was recorded once. The chain is built from TRBV2 and TRBJ1-5; tentative D call: TRBD1 (6 bases). CDR1 and CDR2 (germline): SNHLY, FYNNEI. V gave up 5 bases and J gave up 6 bases, with 20 bases separating them. CDR3 length equals 16 residues. CDR3 in DNA: TGTGCCAGCAGTCGAGAGACGGGGGGCGCATCTCAGCCCCAGCATTTT. Its protein product is CASSRETGGASQPQHF.

The V and J genes are TRBV10-3 and TRBJ2-3; tentative D call: TRBD2 (6 bases). CDR3 length equals 17 residues. Trimming took 6 bases from V and 0 from J, leaving 19 bases between them. From germline, CDR1 is ENHRY and CDR2 SYGVKD. The CDR3 DNA is TGTGCCATCAGAAAAACGGGGTCGGGGGTTAGCACAGATACGCAGTATTTT. Amino acids: CAIRKTGSGVSTDTQYF.

V and J are TRBV12-3 or TRBV12-4 and TRBJ1-1, with 8 bases that match TRBD1. V was pared by 3 bases and J by 2 bases, with 2 bases of the junction left unmatched. The CDR3 is 14 residues long. For the CDR3, the DNA is TGTGCCAGCAGTTTCCCAGGGGGCAACACTGAAGCTTTCTTT. As protein: CASSFPGGNTEAFF.

This clonotype was counted between two and nine times. The V gene is TRBV27, the J gene TRBJ2-7, with D possibly matching TRBD1 (5 bases). This CDR3 is built from 15 residues. V was shortened by 6 bases and J by 1 base, with 16 bases between the two germline ends. Germline V CDR1 and CDR2: MNHEY, SMNVEV (reference sequence). The CDR3 nucleotides are TGTGCCAGCAGCGCCCTTGGGGCGGATTCCTACGAGCAGTACTTC. Encoded protein: CASSALGADSYEQYF.

The chain has TRBV7-9 and TRBJ2-1; 10 bases are shared with TRBD2. Germline CDR1 SEHNR, CDR2 FQNEAQ (reference sequence). Trimming took 3 bases from V and 0 from J; bases not matched to a gene: 2. There are 16 residues in the CDR3. CDR3 bases: TGTGCCAGCAGCTTCTCTAGCGGGGGCTCCTACAATGAGCAGTTCTTC. This codes for CASSFSSGGSYNEQFF.

The chain is built from TRBV27 and TRBJ2-3; no firm D call. The germline gives CDR1 MNHEY, CDR2 SMNVEV (reference sequence). V gave up 6 bases and J gave up 6 bases, with 13 bases separating them. The CDR3 is 13 amino acids. For the CDR3, the DNA is TGTGCCAGCAGCCCCTCTGGGCATGATACGCAGTATTTT. This translates into CASSPSGHDTQYF.

On this clonotype: One junction end disagrees with the germline gene, perhaps due to a read error. The chain couples TRBV12-3 or TRBV12-4 to TRBJ1-2; D remains unclear. This CDR3 is built from 12 residues. CDR3 amino acids: CASSLAARGYTF. In DNA form, the CDR3 reads TGTGCCAGCAGCTTAGCAGCGAGGGGCTACACCTTC.

This clonotype was seen more than once but under ten times. CDR3 in amino acids: CASSYLRGATGELFF. CDR3 nucleotide sequence: TGTGCCAGCAGTTACCTCAGGGGTGCGACCGGGGAGCTGTTTTTT. This rearrangement joins TRBV6-5 to TRBJ2-2, with D maybe TRBD1 (6 bases). CDR3 size: 15 residues. Germline assignment: CDR1 MNHEY and CDR2 SVGAGI. Between the trimmed V and J ends, which lost 2 bases and 5 bases, there was a span of 12 bases.

The gene calls are TRBV11-1 and TRBJ2-1; 11 nucleotides match TRBD2. The J call may be faulty, since TRBJ2-7 better matches the DNA end. The V gene's germline CDR1 is SGHAT and CDR2 FQDESV (reference sequence). The CDR3 runs 17 residues. The CDR3 coding sequence is TGTGCCAGCAGCGACCCTAGACTAGCGGGAACCTACAATGAGCAGTACTTC. Its translation is CASSDPRLAGTYNEQYF.

V gene TRBV28 combines with J gene TRBJ2-5, with TRBD1 matching 8 bases. Unmatched junction bases numbered 10, after V lost 5 bases and J lost 5 bases. The CDR3 is 15 amino acids. CDR1 is MDHEN, CDR2 SYDVKM, per germline. CDR3 coding DNA: TGTGCCAGCAGTATTCGACAGGGGAGAGGGGAGACCCAGTACTTC. Its translation: CASSIRQGRGETQYF.

The V and J genes are TRBV20-1 and TRBJ2-1, with TRBD2 matching over 9 bases. The ends lost 0 bases at V and 7 bases at J; junction bases unmatched: 22. The CDR3 length is 20 residues. From germline, CDR1 is DFQATT and CDR2 SNEGSKA (reference sequence). The CDR3 DNA reads as TGCAGTGCTAGAGATCGGAGCTGGCGGGAGGGCACCGGATTTATTAATGAGCAGTTCTTC. It encodes CSARDRSWREGTGFINEQFF.

The rearrangement links TRBV30 to TRBJ2-3; a weak D match, TRBD2 (5 bases). Germline V gene sequence: CDR1 GTSNPN, CDR2 SVGIG (reference sequence). V lost 5 bases, J lost 5 bases, and 11 bases lay in between. This CDR3 has 12 amino acids. The CDR3 spells CAWSAGGDTQYF. The CDR3 DNA reads TGTGCCTGGTCCGCAGGAGGAGATACGCAGTATTTT.

This clonotype was picked up one time. Being one base from a much bigger clone, this may be a read error. The chain links TRBV7-2 to TRBJ2-1; TRBD2 agrees at 13 bases. Germline V lookup: CDR1 SGHTA, CDR2 FQGNSA. This CDR3 contains 19 residues. This chain's CDR3 is CASSTRTSGRPSSYNKQFF. The CDR3, as DNA: TGTGCCAGCAGCACCCGGACTAGCGGGAGACCCAGCTCCTACAATAAGCAGTTCTTC.

This clonotype was recorded many times. The chain uses TRBV6-5 and TRBJ2-3, with D tentatively TRBD2 (5 bases). This CDR3 contains 15 residues. CDR1 MNHEY and CDR2 SVGAGI come from the germline V gene. Trimming stripped 4 bases from V and 2 bases from J, with 13 bases between. DNA for the CDR3: TGTGCCAGCAGTTCCTTTAGCGAGAACACAGATACGCAGTATTTT. It encodes CASSSFSENTDTQYF.

The chain has TRBV12-3 or TRBV12-4 and TRBJ2-5; D remains unclear. The CDR3 runs 15 residues. Deletions cut 0 bases from V and 1 base from J, with 9 bases between. The CDR3: CASSLAHGPQETQYF. DNA of the CDR3: TGTGCCAGCAGTTTAGCGCACGGCCCCCAAGAGACCCAGTACTTC.